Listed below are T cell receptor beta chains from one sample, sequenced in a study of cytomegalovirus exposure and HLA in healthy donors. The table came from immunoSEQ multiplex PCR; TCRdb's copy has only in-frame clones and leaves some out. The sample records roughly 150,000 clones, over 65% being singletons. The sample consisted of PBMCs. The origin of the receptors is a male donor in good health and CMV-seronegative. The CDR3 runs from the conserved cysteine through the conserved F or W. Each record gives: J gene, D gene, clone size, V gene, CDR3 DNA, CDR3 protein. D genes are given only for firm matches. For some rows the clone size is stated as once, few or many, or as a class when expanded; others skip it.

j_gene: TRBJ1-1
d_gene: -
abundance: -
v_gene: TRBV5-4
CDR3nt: TGTGCCAGCAGCTTCGGGGGGGCCCGAGTCACTGAAGCTTTCTTT
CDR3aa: CASSFGGARVTEAFF

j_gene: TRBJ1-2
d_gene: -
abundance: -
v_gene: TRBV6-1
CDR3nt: TGTGCCAGCAGTCTCCAGACAGGCCTGAACTATGGCTACACCTTC
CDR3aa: CASSLQTGLNYGYTF

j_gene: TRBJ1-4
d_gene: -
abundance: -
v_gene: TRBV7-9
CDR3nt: TGTGCCAGCAGCCTAACTAATGAAAAACTGTTTTTT
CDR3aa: CASSLTNEKLFF

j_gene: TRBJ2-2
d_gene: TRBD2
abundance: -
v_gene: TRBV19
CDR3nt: TGTGCCAGTAGAAGAGCGGGAGAAGGTACCGGGGAGCTGTTTTTT
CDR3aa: CASRRAGEGTGELFF

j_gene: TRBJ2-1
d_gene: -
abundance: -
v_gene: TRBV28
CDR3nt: TGTGCCAGCAACCGTGTGGCAGGGGTTTACAATGAGCAGTTCTTC
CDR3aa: CASNRVAGVYNEQFF

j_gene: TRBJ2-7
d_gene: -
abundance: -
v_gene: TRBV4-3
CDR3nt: TGCGCCAGCAGCCAGGGCTCCTCAATCCAAACCCACGAGCAGTACTTC
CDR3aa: CASSQGSSIQTHEQYF

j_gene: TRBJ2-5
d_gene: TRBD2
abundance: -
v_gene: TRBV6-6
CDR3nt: TGTGCCAGCAGATCGGGAGGCCAAGAGACCCAGTACTTC
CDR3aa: CASRSGGQETQYF

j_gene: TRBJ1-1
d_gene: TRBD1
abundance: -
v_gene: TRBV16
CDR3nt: TGTGCCAGCAGCCACGTCAGGGGGACTGAAGCTTTCTTT
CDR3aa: CASSHVRGTEAFF

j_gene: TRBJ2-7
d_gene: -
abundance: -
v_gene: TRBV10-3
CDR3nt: TGTGCCGTCAGAGGGGCAGGGGCCAACTCCTACGAGCAGTACTTC
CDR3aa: CAVRGAGANSYEQYF

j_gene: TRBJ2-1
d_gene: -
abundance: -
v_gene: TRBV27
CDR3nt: TGTGCCAGCAGTTCCGACAGTTTCTACAATGAGCAGTTCTTC
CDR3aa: CASSSDSFYNEQFF

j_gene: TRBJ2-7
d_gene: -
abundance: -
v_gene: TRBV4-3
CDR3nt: TGCGCCAGCAGCCAAGATGGAGAGGGCACCTACGAGCAGTACTTC
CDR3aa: CASSQDGEGTYEQYF

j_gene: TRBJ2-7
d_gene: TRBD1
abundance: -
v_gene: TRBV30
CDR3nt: TGTGCCTGGAGTGTACCACAGGGGGCGTCCGAGCAGTACTTC
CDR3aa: CAWSVPQGASEQYF

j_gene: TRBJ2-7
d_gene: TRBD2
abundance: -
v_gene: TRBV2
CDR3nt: TGTGCCAGCGGACTAGCGCAGTACGAGCAGTACTTC
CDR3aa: CASGLAQYEQYF

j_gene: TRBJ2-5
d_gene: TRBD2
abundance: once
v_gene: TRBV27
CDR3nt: TGTGCCAGCAGTTCCCCGGCTAGCGGGAGTGAGACCCAGTACTTC
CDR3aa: CASSSPASGSETQYF

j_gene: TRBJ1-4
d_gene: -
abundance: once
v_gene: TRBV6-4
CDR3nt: TGTGCCAGCAGTCCAGAAGGAGGTGGGATTGAAAAACTGTTTTTT
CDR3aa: CASSPEGGGIEKLFF

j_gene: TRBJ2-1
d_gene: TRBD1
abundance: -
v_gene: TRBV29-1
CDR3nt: TGCAGCGTTGGTCCCGGGACAGGGCGTGGGCAGTTCTTC
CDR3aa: CSVGPGTGRGQFF

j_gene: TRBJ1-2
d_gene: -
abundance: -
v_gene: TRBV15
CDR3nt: TGTGCCACCAGCAGAGCGACAGGTTATGGCTACACCTTC
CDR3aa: CATSRATGYGYTF

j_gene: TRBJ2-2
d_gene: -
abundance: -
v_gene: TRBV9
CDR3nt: TGTGCCAGCAGCGGGACAGGGAGCGGGAGGTTAACCGGGGAGCTGTTTTTT
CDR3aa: CASSGTGSGRLTGELFF

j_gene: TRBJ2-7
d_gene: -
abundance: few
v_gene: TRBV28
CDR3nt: TGTGCCAGCAGTTTAACACAGATCTACGAGCAGTACTTC
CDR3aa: CASSLTQIYEQYF

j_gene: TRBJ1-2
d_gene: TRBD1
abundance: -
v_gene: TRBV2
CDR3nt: TGTGCCAGCAGTGAGGGGCAGGGGGTGAACTATGGCTACACCTTC
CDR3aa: CASSEGQGVNYGYTF

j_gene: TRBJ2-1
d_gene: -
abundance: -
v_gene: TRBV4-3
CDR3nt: TGCGCCAGCGGCGACTCTAGCTCCTACAATGAGCAGTTCTTC
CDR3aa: CASGDSSSYNEQFF

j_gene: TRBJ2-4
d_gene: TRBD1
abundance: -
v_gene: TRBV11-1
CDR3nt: TGTGCCAGCAGCTTTCCGGGACAGGGACGCATTCAGTACTTC
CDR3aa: CASSFPGQGRIQYF

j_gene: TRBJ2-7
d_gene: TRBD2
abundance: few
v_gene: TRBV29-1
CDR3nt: TGCAGCGTTGAAGATCTTCAGGCTAGCGGGAGGGACGAGCAGTACTTC
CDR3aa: CSVEDLQASGRDEQYF

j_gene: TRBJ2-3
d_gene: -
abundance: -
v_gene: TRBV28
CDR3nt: TGTGCCAGCACCGTAGATTTAGATACGCAGTATTTT
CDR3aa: CASTVDLDTQYF

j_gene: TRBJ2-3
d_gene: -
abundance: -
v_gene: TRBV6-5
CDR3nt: TGTGCCAGCAGTCGGGACTTCTCAGATACGCAGTATTTT
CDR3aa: CASSRDFSDTQYF

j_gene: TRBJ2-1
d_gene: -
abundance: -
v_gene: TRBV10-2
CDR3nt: TGCGCCAGCAGTGAGTCCTCGTACAATGAGCAGTTCTTC
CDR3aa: CASSESSYNEQFF

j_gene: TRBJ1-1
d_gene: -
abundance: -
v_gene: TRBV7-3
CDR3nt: TGTGCCAGCAGGTTCATGGGGGCCACTGAAGCTTTCTTT
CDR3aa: CASRFMGATEAFF

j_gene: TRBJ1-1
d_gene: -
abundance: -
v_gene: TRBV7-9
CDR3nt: TGTGCCAGCAGCACCACGGTCGGGACTGAAGCTTTCTTT
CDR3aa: CASSTTVGTEAFF

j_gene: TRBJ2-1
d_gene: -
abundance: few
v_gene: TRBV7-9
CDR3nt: TGTGCCAGCAGCTTATCATACAATGAGCAGTTCTTC
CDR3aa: CASSLSYNEQFF

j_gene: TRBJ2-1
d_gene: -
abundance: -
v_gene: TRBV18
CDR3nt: TGTGCCAGCTCGGGGGGAGTACACAATGAGCAGTTCTTC
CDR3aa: CASSGGVHNEQFF

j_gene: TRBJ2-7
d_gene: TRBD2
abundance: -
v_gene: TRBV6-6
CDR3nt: TGTGCCAGCAACCCACTAGCGGGAGTAACCGAGCAGTACTTC
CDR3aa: CASNPLAGVTEQYF

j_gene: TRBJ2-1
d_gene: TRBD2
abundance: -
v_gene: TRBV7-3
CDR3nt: TGTGCCAGCAGCCCCCGGACTAGCGGGAGATATGGCAATGAGCAGTTCTTC
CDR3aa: CASSPRTSGRYGNEQFF

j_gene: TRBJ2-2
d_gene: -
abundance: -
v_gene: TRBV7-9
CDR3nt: TGTGCCAGCAGCCCCGTCTACACCGGGGAGCTGTTTTTT
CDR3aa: CASSPVYTGELFF

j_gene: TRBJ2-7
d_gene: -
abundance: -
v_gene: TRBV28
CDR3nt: TGTGCCAGCAGTTTACGGGGGGACACCTACGAGCAGTACTTC
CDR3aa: CASSLRGDTYEQYF

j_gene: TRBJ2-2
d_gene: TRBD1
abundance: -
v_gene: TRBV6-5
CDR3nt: TGTGCCAGCAGTTGGACAGGGGTTGGGGACGGGGAGCTGTTTTTT
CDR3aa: CASSWTGVGDGELFF

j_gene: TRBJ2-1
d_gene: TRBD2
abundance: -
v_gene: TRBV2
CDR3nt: TGTGCCAATCCGACTAGCGGGAAGAATAATGAGCAGTTCTTC
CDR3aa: CANPTSGKNNEQFF

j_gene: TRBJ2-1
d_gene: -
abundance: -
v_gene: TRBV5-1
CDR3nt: TGCGCCAGCAGCTCCAACAATGAGCAGTTCTTC
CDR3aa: CASSSNNEQFF

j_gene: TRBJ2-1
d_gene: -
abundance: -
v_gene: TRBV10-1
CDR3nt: TGCGCCAGCGGGCGGGGCGCTTACGAAGAGCAGTTCTTC
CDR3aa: CASGRGAYEEQFF

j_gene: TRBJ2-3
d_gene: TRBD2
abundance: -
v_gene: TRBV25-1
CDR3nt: TGTGCCAGCAGCCTAGCGGGGTATGCGGATACGCAGTATTTT
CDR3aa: CASSLAGYADTQYF

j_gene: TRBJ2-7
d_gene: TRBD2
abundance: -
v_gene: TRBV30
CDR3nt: TGTGCCTCCTTGAGGGAGGGCCGCTACGAGCAGTACTTC
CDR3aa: CASLREGRYEQYF

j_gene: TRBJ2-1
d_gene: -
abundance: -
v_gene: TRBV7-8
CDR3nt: TGTGCCAGCAGCCTACCCTTAGCGGCCGAGGAGGGAGAGCAGTTCTTC
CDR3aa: CASSLPLAAEEGEQFF

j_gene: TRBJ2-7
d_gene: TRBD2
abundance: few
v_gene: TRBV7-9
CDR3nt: TGTGCCAGCAGCTTAGTGGTAGCGGGAGGGCCGGGCGAGCAGTACTTC
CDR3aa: CASSLVVAGGPGEQYF

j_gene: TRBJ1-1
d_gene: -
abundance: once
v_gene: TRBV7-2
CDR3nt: TGTGCCAGCAGCTACGACAGTAACACTGAAGCTTTCTTT
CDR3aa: CASSYDSNTEAFF

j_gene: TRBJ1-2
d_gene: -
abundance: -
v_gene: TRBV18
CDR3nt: TGTGCCAGCTCACCACGCGGATCGGGTGGCTACACCTTC
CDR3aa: CASSPRGSGGYTF

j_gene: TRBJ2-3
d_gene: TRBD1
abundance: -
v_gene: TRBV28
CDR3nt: TGTGCCAGCTCGGAGGGGACAGGGAAGGGTACGCAGTATTTT
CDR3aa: CASSEGTGKGTQYF

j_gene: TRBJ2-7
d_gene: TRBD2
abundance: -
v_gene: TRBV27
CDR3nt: TGTGCCAGCAGCCCCGGGACTAGCGGGAGTAATGAGCAGTACTTC
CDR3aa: CASSPGTSGSNEQYF

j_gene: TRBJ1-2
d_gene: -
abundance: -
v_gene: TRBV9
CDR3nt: TGTGCCAGCAGCGTCCAGGGACTGGGAGGCTACACCTTC
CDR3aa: CASSVQGLGGYTF

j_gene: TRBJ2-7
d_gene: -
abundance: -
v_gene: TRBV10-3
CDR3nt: TGTGCCATCAGTGAGGTTGGCAGCTACGAGCAGTACTTC
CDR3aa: CAISEVGSYEQYF

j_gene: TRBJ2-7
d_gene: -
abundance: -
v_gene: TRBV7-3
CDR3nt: TGTGCCAGCAGCTTAGGGCGAGCGGAGTACTACGAGCAGTACTTC
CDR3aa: CASSLGRAEYYEQYF

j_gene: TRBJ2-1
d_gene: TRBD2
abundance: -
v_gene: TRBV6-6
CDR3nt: TGTGCCAGCAGTTACCAGGCTAGCGGCTACAATGAGCAGTTCTTC
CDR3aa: CASSYQASGYNEQFF

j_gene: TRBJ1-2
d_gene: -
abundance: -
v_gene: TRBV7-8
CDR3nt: TGTGCCAGCAGCTTAGTACGGACAGCCATCCTACATGGCTACACCTTC
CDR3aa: CASSLVRTAILHGYTF

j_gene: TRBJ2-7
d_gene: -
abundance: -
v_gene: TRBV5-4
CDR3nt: TGTGCCAGCAGCCTTGGGACTTCTCCCTACGAGCAGTACTTC
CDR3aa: CASSLGTSPYEQYF

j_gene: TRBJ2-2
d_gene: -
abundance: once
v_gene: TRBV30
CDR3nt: TGTGCCTGGAGTTCCGGGACACTCGACACCGGGGAGCTGTTTTTT
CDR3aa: CAWSSGTLDTGELFF

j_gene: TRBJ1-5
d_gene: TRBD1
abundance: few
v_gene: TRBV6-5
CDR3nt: TGTGCCAGCAGTCGACAGGGACATCAGCCCCAGCATTTT
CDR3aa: CASSRQGHQPQHF

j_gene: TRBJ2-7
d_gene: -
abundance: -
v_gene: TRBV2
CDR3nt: TGTGCCGGATTGACGACAGGAACCTACGAGCAGTACTTC
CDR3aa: CAGLTTGTYEQYF

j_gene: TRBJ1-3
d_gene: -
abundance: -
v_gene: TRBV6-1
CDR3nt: TGTGCCAGCCTCGACGGGTTCGAAAACACCATATATTTT
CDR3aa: CASLDGFENTIYF

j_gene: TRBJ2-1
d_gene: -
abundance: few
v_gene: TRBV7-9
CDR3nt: TGTGCCAGCAGCCTCAGGGCGGAATCCTACAATGAGCAGTTCTTC
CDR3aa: CASSLRAESYNEQFF

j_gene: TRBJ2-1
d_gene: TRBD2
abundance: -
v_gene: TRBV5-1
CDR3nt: TGCGCCAGCAGCATCAACTTGGGAGCGGGAGGGAGGGGTGAGCAGTTCTTC
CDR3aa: CASSINLGAGGRGEQFF